The rows below give T cell receptor beta chains drawn from one sample of a study of T-cell memory formation after mild COVID-19. TCRdb itself ran the 5' RACE reads through MiXCR, one entry per CDR3 protein. Of some 64,000 distinct CDR3 sequences listed, 9.3% are singletons. Sequencing was carried out using PBMCs or a T cell subset sorted from them (not recorded which). The receptors were gathered from a man aged 18-30 years who had mild COVID-19 (a few samples of this study predate the infection). Cell type and time point are not known. CDR3s include the opening cysteine and the closing phenylalanine or tryptophan. D genes are given only for firm matches. Only some rows state a clone size, as once, few, many or a class for expanded clones.

CDR3nt	CDR3aa	v_gene	j_gene	abundance	d_gene
TGTGCCAGCAGTCCAAGCCCATACTCGCGGGGGGGCCGATCCTACGAGCAGTACTTC	CASSPSPYSRGGRSYEQYF	TRBV12-3/TRBV12-4	TRBJ2-7	many	TRBD2
TGTGCCAGCAGCAACGGGCGTTCCTACGAGCAGTACTTC	CASSNGRSYEQYF	TRBV21-1	TRBJ2-7	medium-sized	-
TGTGCCAGCTCATCCGACAGGGAGTATGACAAAAACATTCAGTACTTC	CASSSDREYDKNIQYF	TRBV18	TRBJ2-4	-	TRBD1
TGTGCCAGCAGCCAGGGACTAGAAGAGACCCAGTACTTC	CASSQGLEETQYF	TRBV3-1	TRBJ2-5	few	TRBD2
TGCAGTGCTACTGGCCAACCTACTATGAACACTGAAGCTTTCTTT	CSATGQPTMNTEAFF	TRBV20-1	TRBJ1-1	few	-
TGTGCCAGCAGCCAAGAAGTCGGTCGAGGAGCTTTCTTT	CASSQEVGRGAFF	TRBV14	TRBJ1-1	few	-
TGCGCCAGCAGCCTTGGCAGGGGGCCCAATGGCTACACCTTC	CASSLGRGPNGYTF	TRBV4-1	TRBJ1-2	-	TRBD1
TGCGCCAGCAGCTTGACCGGGACGGGGACTGAAGCTTTCTTT	CASSLTGTGTEAFF	TRBV5-1	TRBJ1-1	-	-
TGTGCCAGCAGCCCGACGGCACACACTGAAGCTTTCTTT	CASSPTAHTEAFF	TRBV7-2	TRBJ1-1	few	-
TGTGCCAGCTCACCACGTAGCCAGGGGAACACCGGGGAGCTGTTTTTT	CASSPRSQGNTGELFF	TRBV18	TRBJ2-2	-	-
TGTGCCAGCAGTGAATACGACAGCCGAAACACCATATATTTT	CASSEYDSRNTIYF	TRBV25-1	TRBJ1-3	few	-
TGCAGTGCTTGCAAATTGGGCAGGGCTAATGAAAAACTGTTTTTT	CSACKLGRANEKLFF	TRBV20-1	TRBJ1-4	few	-
TGTGCCAGCAGCCCCAACCCGGGACAGGGGATGGGCCTTTACAATGAGCAGTTCTTC	CASSPNPGQGMGLYNEQFF	TRBV11-2	TRBJ2-1	-	TRBD1
TGTGCCAGCAGCAATGAAGAGACCCAGTACTTC	CASSNEETQYF	TRBV11-2	TRBJ2-5	few	-
TGCGCCAGCAGCCCAACTATAGATACGCAGTATTTT	CASSPTIDTQYF	TRBV5-1	TRBJ2-3	-	-
TGTGCCAGCAGAGGGGAGCCTGGGGGGACCCAGTACTTC	CASRGEPGGTQYF	TRBV7-2	TRBJ2-5	many	-
TGTGCCAGCAGTTACACGAACGCCGGGACAGGTAGCTTAGGCTGGGAGACCCAGTACTTC	CASSYTNAGTGSLGWETQYF	TRBV6-2/TRBV6-3	TRBJ2-5	-	TRBD1
TGTGCCAGTCACGGGCAGGCCAACACTGAAGCTTTCTTT	CASHGQANTEAFF	TRBV7-2	TRBJ1-1	-	-
TGTGCCAGCAGTTACGGACACGGACAGGGAAGGGCCAAAAACATTCAGTACTTC	CASSYGHGQGRAKNIQYF	TRBV6-5	TRBJ2-4	-	TRBD1
TGTGCCACCAGCAGAGATGGCGAGGGAAACACCGGGGAGCTGTTTTTT	CATSRDGEGNTGELFF	TRBV15	TRBJ2-2	few	-
TGTGCCAGCAGCGTGTCAAAGACAGGGAAAACCGGGGAGCTGTTTTTT	CASSVSKTGKTGELFF	TRBV9	TRBJ2-2	-	TRBD1
TGCAGTGCTAGCAGGGATGGAAACACCATATATTTT	CSASRDGNTIYF	TRBV20-1	TRBJ1-3	few	-
TGTGCCAGCAGCTCGGGCCTCGGGCGGGGGGGCTGGAATGAGCAGTTCTTC	CASSSGLGRGGWNEQFF	TRBV7-8	TRBJ2-1	few	TRBD2
TGCGCCAGCAGCCAAGAACCCAGGGTGGGTCAGCCCCAGCATTTT	CASSQEPRVGQPQHF	TRBV4-1	TRBJ1-5	many	-
TGTGCCAGCAGCCTTGGGACCGGGACTAGCGGGGGGCTGTATACGCAGTATTTT	CASSLGTGTSGGLYTQYF	TRBV7-2	TRBJ2-3	-	TRBD2
TGTGCCAGTTCACAGGCGGGGGGTTACAATGAGCAGTTCTTC	CASSQAGGYNEQFF	TRBV7-3	TRBJ2-1	many	TRBD2
TGTGCCAGCAGCCAAGGAGGCGCAGAGACCCAGTACTTC	CASSQGGAETQYF	TRBV3-1	TRBJ2-5	few	-
TGTGCCAGCAGCTTATCCGAGACCCAGTACTTC	CASSLSETQYF	TRBV7-2	TRBJ2-5	many	-
TGTGCCAGCAGTGTTAGCGGGGGGACCTACGAGCAGTACTTC	CASSVSGGTYEQYF	TRBV2	TRBJ2-7	many	TRBD2
TGCGCCAGCAGCCCGGGACTAGCGGGGGCCGGAGATACGCAGTATTTT	CASSPGLAGAGDTQYF	TRBV5-1	TRBJ2-3	many	TRBD2
TGTGCCAGCAGCCGGGCGGGGACGAACACCGGGGAGCTGTTTTTT	CASSRAGTNTGELFF	TRBV7-2	TRBJ2-2	-	-
TGTGCCAGCAGTTATCAATCCGGGACAGGGCTCAACTATGGCTACACCTTC	CASSYQSGTGLNYGYTF	TRBV6-5	TRBJ1-2	few	TRBD1
TGTGCCAGCAGCTCCAACAGGGAAGTCACAGATACGCAGTATTTT	CASSSNREVTDTQYF	TRBV7-9	TRBJ2-3	few	-
TGCGCCAGCAGTCCCCTAGGAAAGCCCGGGCATGAGCAGTTCTTC	CASSPLGKPGHEQFF	TRBV5-1	TRBJ2-1	-	-
TGCAGTGCTAGAGGACCAGGGTGGGATGGCTACACCTTC	CSARGPGWDGYTF	TRBV20-1	TRBJ1-2	few	-
TGTGCCAGCACCTGGGACTACGCGAACACCGGGGAGCTGTTTTTT	CASTWDYANTGELFF	TRBV6-1	TRBJ2-2	few	TRBD2
TGTGCCAGCAGCTTGACAGGGTCCCTCTATGGCTACACCTTC	CASSLTGSLYGYTF	TRBV7-2	TRBJ1-2	-	TRBD1
TGCGCCAGCAGCCAGCCCGGGTCGGGGGATACGCAGTATTTT	CASSQPGSGDTQYF	TRBV4-3	TRBJ2-3	few	-
TGCAGTGCTAGAGATGCCAGCGGGGGCCAGGATACGCAGTATTTT	CSARDASGGQDTQYF	TRBV20-1	TRBJ2-3	-	TRBD2
TGTGCCAGCAGCTTTTCAACTAGCGGGCGTCAAGAGACCCAGTACTTC	CASSFSTSGRQETQYF	TRBV7-8	TRBJ2-5	-	TRBD2
TGCGCCAGCACCCCTGGGGAAAACACTGAAGCTTTCTTT	CASTPGENTEAFF	TRBV5-1	TRBJ1-1	many	-
TGCGCCAGCAGCCAAGTCCTCGGGGGGGGCACTGAAGCTTTCTTT	CASSQVLGGGTEAFF	TRBV4-1	TRBJ1-1	-	-
TGCGCCAGCAGCTTGGAGGGACTAGTCCAAGAGACCCAGTACTTC	CASSLEGLVQETQYF	TRBV5-1	TRBJ2-5	-	TRBD2
TGTGCCAGCACCCAAACAGGGGTCAATGAGCAGTTCTTC	CASTQTGVNEQFF	TRBV6-2/TRBV6-3	TRBJ2-1	few	TRBD1